This TCR beta chain was sequenced during a study of T cell changes during pregnancy in multiple sclerosis (dated by TCRdb to about 2019). Turning to the overall study: Changes in the T cell repertoire over the course of pregnancy were examined in this study in women with multiple sclerosis.

With respect to this clone: The antigen it recognizes is unknown. Per-base qualities were not stored, and no clone one base away is much larger.

The germline V end is reduced by 4 bases and the J end by 5 bases; junction bases left unmatched: 9. The germline V gene sets CDR1 to MNHNS and CDR2 to SASEGT. The CDR3 numbers 16 residues from cysteine through phenylalanine. Only the CDR3 portion is preserved as DNA: 48 bases, with reading frame beginning at the first base. Library prep was done by the immunoSEQ multiplex PCR assay. This immuneACCESS table, as held by TCRdb, lists in-frame sequences with V and J called but not all clones. Of the missing ones, under half trace to an unresolved V gene in checked studies; the others have no known cause. The sample table holds 45,000 to 55,000 clones, of which around 93% were seen once. The ten largest clones add up to around 1% of the sample.

Sequenced here: peripheral blood, sampled after pregnancy. The sequence joins TRBV6-1 to TRBJ2-2; 8 of the junction bases match TRBD2. This TCR came from a female donor with multiple sclerosis, enrolled in a pregnancy study. The CDR3 protein: CASSALSGGKTGELFF. The DNA sequence follows: TGTGCCAGCAGTGCCTTGAGCGGGGGCAAAACCGGGGAGCTGTTTTTT.